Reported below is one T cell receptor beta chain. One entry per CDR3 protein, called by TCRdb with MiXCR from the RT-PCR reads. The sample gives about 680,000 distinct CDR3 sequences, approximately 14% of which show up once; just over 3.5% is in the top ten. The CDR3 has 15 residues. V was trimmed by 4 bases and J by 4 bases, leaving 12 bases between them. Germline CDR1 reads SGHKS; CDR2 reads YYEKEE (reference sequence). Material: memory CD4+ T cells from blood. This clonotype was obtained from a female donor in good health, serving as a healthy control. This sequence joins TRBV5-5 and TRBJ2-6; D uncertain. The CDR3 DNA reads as TGTGCCAGCAGCATTTCTGGGTCCGGGGCCAACGTCCTGACTTTC. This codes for CASSISGSGANVLTF.